These T cell receptor beta chains were read from a single sample in a study of molecular identifiers for immune sequencing clone quantification. TCRdb independently ran MiXCR on the PCR reads; one entry per CDR3 protein. The sample gives about 510,000 distinct CDR3 sequences, roughly 23% of which show up once; about 0.8% is in the top ten. Sequencing used naive CD8+ T cells from blood, with Jurkat cell RNA spiked in. The source of these receptors is a human donor in good health. Some libraries in this study had Jurkat cell RNA spiked in. Both conserved end residues are part of each CDR3. The D gene is left open where the match is weak. Clone size is shown for a subset of rows, as once, few, many or a class of expanded clone.

few	TRBV9	-	12	TRBJ2-1	TGTGCCAGCAGCTCGAAAGTCAATGAGCAGTTCTTC	CASSSKVNEQFF
many	TRBV28	-	17	TRBJ2-3	TGTGCCAGCAGTTACCGCCATTATGGGGACTTGGCTGATACGCAGTATTTT	CASSYRHYGDLADTQYF
many	TRBV13	-	12	TRBJ1-1	TGTGCCAGCAGCATATACTTACAGCAAGCTTTCTTT	CASSIYLQQAFF
few	TRBV4-1	TRBD2	17	TRBJ2-5	TGCGCCAGCAGCCCCATCTTAGGGACTAGCGGACAAGAGACCCAGTACTTC	CASSPILGTSGQETQYF
-	TRBV6-2/TRBV6-3	-	19	TRBJ2-3	TGTGCCAGCAGTTACTCCAACCCCGGCCGGGACATTGACACAGATACGCAGTATTTT	CASSYSNPGRDIDTDTQYF
few	TRBV11-2	TRBD2	14	TRBJ2-7	TGTGCCAGCAGCTTCGGGGGACTAGGCTACGAGCAGTACTTC	CASSFGGLGYEQYF
few	TRBV2	-	13	TRBJ1-5	TGTGCCAGCAGTGGGTTTGGGGATGGTGCCCAGCATTTT	CASSGFGDGAQHF
-	TRBV12-3/TRBV12-4	-	15	TRBJ2-1	TGTGCCAGCAGCCCCGAACAGGGACGCTACAATGAGCAGTTCTTC	CASSPEQGRYNEQFF
many	TRBV5-1	-	16	TRBJ2-3	TGCGCCAGCAGCTTGGTTGAGGGAGGCGTGACAGATACGCAGTATTTT	CASSLVEGGVTDTQYF
many	TRBV6-5	TRBD2	16	TRBJ2-3	TGTGCCAGCAGTACGCGGACTAGCGGGCTCACAGATACGCAGTATTTT	CASSTRTSGLTDTQYF
-	TRBV27	TRBD2	16	TRBJ2-5	TGTGCCAGCAGGGAACTAGGACTAGCGGGATTAGAGACCCAGTACTTC	CASRELGLAGLETQYF
few	TRBV7-2	TRBD2	18	TRBJ2-5	TGTGCCAGCAGCTTAGCCGACCTAGCGGGAGGTCGCAGAGAGACCCAGTACTTC	CASSLADLAGGRRETQYF
many	TRBV7-9	TRBD2	22	TRBJ2-3	TGTGCCAGCAGCTGGCCCGTCGGGACTAGCGGGGAGGAGGTGCCTAGCACAGATACGCAGTATTTT	CASSWPVGTSGEEVPSTDTQYF
few	TRBV5-4	TRBD1	15	TRBJ2-3	TGTGCCAGCAGCTTGCCCGGGACAGCCAGGGATACGCAGTATTTT	CASSLPGTARDTQYF
few	TRBV19	-	14	TRBJ2-7	TGTGCCAGTAGTACGACGTCGAGCTCCTACGAGCAGTACTTC	CASSTTSSSYEQYF
few	TRBV4-1	-	15	TRBJ1-3	TGCGCCAGCAGCCAAGCCCCGGCGAGGGGCAACACCATATATTTT	CASSQAPARGNTIYF
-	TRBV7-9	-	14	TRBJ2-5	TGTGCCAGCACACTGCAGGCGGTGGAGGAGACCCAGTACTTC	CASTLQAVEETQYF
-	TRBV12-3/TRBV12-4	-	14	TRBJ1-4	TGTGCCAGCAGTTTTGGGTCAGGGGTTGAAAAACTGTCTTTT	CASSFGSGVEKLSF
many	TRBV5-1	-	15	TRBJ2-5	TGCGCCAGCAGCTTGGCCGTACATCGGGCAGAGACCCAGTACTTC	CASSLAVHRAETQYF
-	TRBV12-3/TRBV12-4	-	12	TRBJ2-1	TGTGCCAGCAGCGGGAACCCCAATGAGCAGTTCTTC	CASSGNPNEQFF
few	TRBV12-3/TRBV12-4	TRBD2	15	TRBJ2-5	TGTGCCAGCAGTTTTAGCGGGGGGGCTTCAGAGACCCAGTACTTC	CASSFSGGASETQYF
many	TRBV4-2	TRBD2	19	TRBJ2-4	TGTGCCAGCAGCCAAGACGCTTCTTGGGCGGGGGTAGCCAAAAACATTCAGTACTTC	CASSQDASWAGVAKNIQYF
few	TRBV7-9	TRBD1	14	TRBJ1-4	TGTGCCAGCAGCACCCGGGACAGGAATGAAAAACTGTTTTTT	CASSTRDRNEKLFF
-	TRBV12-3/TRBV12-4	-	14	TRBJ2-1	TGTGCCAGCAGTTTATACCTCCAGGGGTATGAGCAGTTCTTC	CASSLYLQGYEQFF
many	TRBV15	-	15	TRBJ2-3	TGTGCCACCAGCAGAGTAGGAGCTCTCACAGATACGCAGTATTTT	CATSRVGALTDTQYF
few	TRBV6-5	-	14	TRBJ1-1	TGTGCCAGCTCCCGAGGGACGGTGAACACTGAAGCTTTCTTT	CASSRGTVNTEAFF
few	TRBV24-1	-	19	TRBJ2-3	TGTGCCACCAGTGGGACAGGGGCTCGACTAGCGACTAGCACAGATACGCAGTATTTT	CATSGTGARLATSTDTQYF
many	TRBV4-1	-	14	TRBJ2-1	TGCGCCAGCAGCCAGGTCCCGCTTCAGGCTATTAAGTTCTTC	CASSQVPLQAIKFF
few	TRBV6-4	-	14	TRBJ2-2	TGTGCCAGCAGTGACCAATGGAAAACCGGGGAGCTGTTTTTT	CASSDQWKTGELFF
few	TRBV20-1	TRBD1	16	TRBJ2-5	TGCAGTGCTAGTGAGCTAAGGGACAGGGGGACCGAGACCCAGTACTTC	CSASELRDRGTETQYF
many	TRBV6-5	TRBD1	17	TRBJ1-4	TGTGCCAGCAGTTACGAAGGACAGGGTGTACCTAATGAAAAACTGTTTTTT	CASSYEGQGVPNEKLFF
many	TRBV12-3/TRBV12-4	-	15	TRBJ2-1	TGTGCCAGCAGTCCAGCCCAGCTCCGGGACGGGGAACAGTTCTTC	CASSPAQLRDGEQFF
many	TRBV6-5	-	13	TRBJ2-3	TGTGCCAGCAGTTACGTGGGAACGGATACGCAGTATTTT	CASSYVGTDTQYF
few	TRBV19	TRBD1	13	TRBJ1-2	TGTGCCAGTAAGGAGGGGACAGCCTATGGCTACACCTTC	CASKEGTAYGYTF
few	TRBV27	-	15	TRBJ2-7	TGTGCCAGCAGTCTCAGGGGAGGGGGCACTTACGAGCAGTACTTC	CASSLRGGGTYEQYF
-	TRBV13	-	12	TRBJ1-6	TGTGCCAGCAGCTTAGTTGGGACACCCCTCCACTTT	CASSLVGTPLHF
many	TRBV20-1	-	16	TRBJ1-6	TGCAGTGCTAGAGATCGTACCTCCACCTATAATTCACCCCTCCACTTT	CSARDRTSTYNSPLHF
-	TRBV4-1	-	15	TRBJ1-1	TGCGCCAGCAGCCAAACCGGCGGGGAGAACACTGAAGCTTTCTTT	CASSQTGGENTEAFF
few	TRBV20-1	-	13	TRBJ2-2	TGCAGTGCTGCGGAGAGGGGCACCGGGGAGCTGTTTTTT	CSAAERGTGELFF
-	TRBV27	TRBD1	15	TRBJ1-1	TGTGCCAGCAGTTTAAGGACAGGGGAAAGCACTGAAGCTTTCTTT	CASSLRTGESTEAFF